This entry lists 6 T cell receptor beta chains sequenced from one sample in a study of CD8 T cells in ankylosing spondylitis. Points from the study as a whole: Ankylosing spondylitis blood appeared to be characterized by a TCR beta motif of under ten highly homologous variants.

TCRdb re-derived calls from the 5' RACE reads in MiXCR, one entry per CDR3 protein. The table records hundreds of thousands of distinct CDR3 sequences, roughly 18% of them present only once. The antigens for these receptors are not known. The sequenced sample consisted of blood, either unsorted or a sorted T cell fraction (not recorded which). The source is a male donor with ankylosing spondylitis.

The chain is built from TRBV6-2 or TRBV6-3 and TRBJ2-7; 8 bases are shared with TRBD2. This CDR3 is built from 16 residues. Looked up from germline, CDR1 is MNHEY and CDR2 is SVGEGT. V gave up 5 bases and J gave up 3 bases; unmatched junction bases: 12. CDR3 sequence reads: CASSRGSGKVLYEQYF. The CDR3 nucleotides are TGTGCCAGCAGTCGAGGTAGCGGGAAGGTCCTCTACGAGCAGTACTTC.

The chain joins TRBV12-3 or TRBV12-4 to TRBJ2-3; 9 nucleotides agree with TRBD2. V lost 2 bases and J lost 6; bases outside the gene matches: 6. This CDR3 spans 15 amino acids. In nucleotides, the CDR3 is TGTGCCAGCAGTTTAAGGCGGGGGGGCTCGGATACGCAGTATTTT. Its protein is CASSLRRGGSDTQYF.

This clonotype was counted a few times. The DNA of the CDR3 is TGTGCCACCAGCAGAGATCCAGCCAGGGCCTCCACCGGGGAGCTGTTTTTT. It translates to CATSRDPARASTGELFF. The V and J genes are TRBV15 and TRBJ2-2; maybe TRBD1 (5 bases). Deletions cut 0 bases from V and 4 bases from J, with 15 bases between. There are 17 residues in the CDR3. The germline V gene has CDR1 LNHNV and CDR2 YYDKDF (reference sequence).

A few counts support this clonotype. The CDR3 protein is CASGIRSGTEAFF. CDR3 DNA sequence: TGTGCCAGCGGAATCAGGTCTGGAACTGAAGCTTTCTTT. The V gene is TRBV6-1, the J gene TRBJ1-1; D remains ambiguous. The germline gives CDR1 MNHNS, CDR2 SASEGT. V dropped 8 bases and J dropped 5 bases, with 15 bases sitting between them. This CDR3 is 13 amino acids long.

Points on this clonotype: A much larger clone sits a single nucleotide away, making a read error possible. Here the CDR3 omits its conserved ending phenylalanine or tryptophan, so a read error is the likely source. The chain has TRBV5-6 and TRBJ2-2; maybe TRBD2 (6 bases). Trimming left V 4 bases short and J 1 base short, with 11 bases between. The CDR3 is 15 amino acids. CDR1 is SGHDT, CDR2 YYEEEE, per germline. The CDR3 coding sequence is TGTGCCAGCAGCCCGGGGGTGATGAACACCGGGGAGCTGTTTTCT. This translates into CASSPGVMNTGELFS.

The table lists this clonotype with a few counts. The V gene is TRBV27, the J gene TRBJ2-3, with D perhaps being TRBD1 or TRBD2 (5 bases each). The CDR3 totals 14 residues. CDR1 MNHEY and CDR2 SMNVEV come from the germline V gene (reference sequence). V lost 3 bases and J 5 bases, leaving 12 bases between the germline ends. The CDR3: CASSLLGERDTQYF. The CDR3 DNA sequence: TGTGCCAGCAGTTTGTTGGGGGAGAGAGATACGCAGTATTTT.